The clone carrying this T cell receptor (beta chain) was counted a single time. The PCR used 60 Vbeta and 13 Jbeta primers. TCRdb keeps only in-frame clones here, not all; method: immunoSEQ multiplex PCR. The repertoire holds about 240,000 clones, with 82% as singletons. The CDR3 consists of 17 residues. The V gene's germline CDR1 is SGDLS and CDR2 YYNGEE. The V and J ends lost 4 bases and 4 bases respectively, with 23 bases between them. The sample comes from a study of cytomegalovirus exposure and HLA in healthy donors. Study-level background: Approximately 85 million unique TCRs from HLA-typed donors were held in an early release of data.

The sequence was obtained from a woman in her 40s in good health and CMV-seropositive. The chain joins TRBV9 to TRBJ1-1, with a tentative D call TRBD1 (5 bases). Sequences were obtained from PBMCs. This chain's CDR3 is CASSPSGAGISGTEAFF. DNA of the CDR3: TGTGCCAGCAGCCCCAGCGGGGCAGGGATTTCGGGCACTGAAGCTTTCTTT.